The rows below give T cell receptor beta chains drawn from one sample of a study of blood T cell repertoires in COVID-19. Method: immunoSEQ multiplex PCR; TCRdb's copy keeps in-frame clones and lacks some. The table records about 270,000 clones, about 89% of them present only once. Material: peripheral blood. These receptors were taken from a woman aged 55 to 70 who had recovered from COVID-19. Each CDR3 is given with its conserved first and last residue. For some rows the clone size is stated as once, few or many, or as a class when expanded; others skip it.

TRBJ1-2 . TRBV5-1 CASSLGDRVSSNYGYTF
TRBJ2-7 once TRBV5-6 CASSSTFSYEQYF
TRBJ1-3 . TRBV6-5 CASSYAQGPPGNTIYF
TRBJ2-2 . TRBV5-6 CASSLVRRTGELFF
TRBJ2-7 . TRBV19 CASSMNSYEQYF
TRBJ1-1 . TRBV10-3 CAIGGTGGKNTEAFF
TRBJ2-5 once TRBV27 CASSFETGGETQYF
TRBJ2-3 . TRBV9 CASSVVRGITDTQYF
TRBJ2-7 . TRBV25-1 CASSVQGRNEQYF
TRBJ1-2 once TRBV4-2 CASSLDKQGAIGNYGYTF
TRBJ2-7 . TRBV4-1 CASSQASGGGSSYEQYF
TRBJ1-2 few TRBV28 CASSLARGGYTF
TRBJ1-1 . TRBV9 CASSVGRGTGGLNTEAFF
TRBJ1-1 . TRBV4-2 CASNHFGGNTEAFF
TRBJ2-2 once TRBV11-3 CASSLDVSRGQTGELFF
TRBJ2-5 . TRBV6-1 CASSATVEETQYF
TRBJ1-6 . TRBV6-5 CASAGPTNSPLHF
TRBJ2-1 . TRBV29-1 CSVFLGGGGNEQFF
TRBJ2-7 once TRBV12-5 CASGKTGEQYF
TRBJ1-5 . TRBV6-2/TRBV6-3 CASSYNFQPQHF
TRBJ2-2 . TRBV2 CASRGTGGEGGELFF
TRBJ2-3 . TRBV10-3 CAISGADTQYF
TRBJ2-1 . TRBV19 CASSLTGTGVYNEQFF
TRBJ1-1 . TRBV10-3 CAISERDRGEAFF
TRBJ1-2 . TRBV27 CASSFIPPTGGGYTF
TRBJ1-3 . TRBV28 CATAGSLSGNTIYF
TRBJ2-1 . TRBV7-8 CASSLGPYSGGRNEQFF
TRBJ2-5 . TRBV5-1 CASSLGSSGGTQYF
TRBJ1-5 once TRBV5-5 CASSFGQASNQPQHF
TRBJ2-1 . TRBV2 CASSVLGGVVYEQFF
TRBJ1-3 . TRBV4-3 CASSHGLPGQGRNTIYF
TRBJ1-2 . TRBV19 CASSIGGAGGIYGYTF
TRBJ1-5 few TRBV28 CAHWAPYSNQPQHF
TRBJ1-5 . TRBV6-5 CASGGGASNQPQHF
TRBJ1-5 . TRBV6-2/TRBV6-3 CASSLQRWGQPLTFNQPQHF
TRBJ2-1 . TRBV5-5 CASSRTGGRNEQFF
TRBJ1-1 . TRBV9 CASQRGLNTEAFF
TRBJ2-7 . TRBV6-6 CASRAGTDSQYF
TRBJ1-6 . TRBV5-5 CASSPGQGSPLHF
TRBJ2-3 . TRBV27 CASSLLAGVNTDTQYF
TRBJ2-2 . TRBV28 CASSLTKSGAGELFF
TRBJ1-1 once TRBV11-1 CASSVNRGEAFF
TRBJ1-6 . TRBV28 CASNQLGGARRDSPLHF
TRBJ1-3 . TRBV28 CASSGRVSGNTIYF
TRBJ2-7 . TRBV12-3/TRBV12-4 CASSEGVSYEQYF
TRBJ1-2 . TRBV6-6 CASSYSRGLEEDYTF
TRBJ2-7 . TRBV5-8 CASNQGGTGPLYEQYF
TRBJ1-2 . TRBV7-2 CASSLRGQGLGYTF
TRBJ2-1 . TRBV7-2 CASSLTGGSSDEQFF
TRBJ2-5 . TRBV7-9 CASSLSNGGGPQYF
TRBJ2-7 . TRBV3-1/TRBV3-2 CASSPAGGNSGQYF